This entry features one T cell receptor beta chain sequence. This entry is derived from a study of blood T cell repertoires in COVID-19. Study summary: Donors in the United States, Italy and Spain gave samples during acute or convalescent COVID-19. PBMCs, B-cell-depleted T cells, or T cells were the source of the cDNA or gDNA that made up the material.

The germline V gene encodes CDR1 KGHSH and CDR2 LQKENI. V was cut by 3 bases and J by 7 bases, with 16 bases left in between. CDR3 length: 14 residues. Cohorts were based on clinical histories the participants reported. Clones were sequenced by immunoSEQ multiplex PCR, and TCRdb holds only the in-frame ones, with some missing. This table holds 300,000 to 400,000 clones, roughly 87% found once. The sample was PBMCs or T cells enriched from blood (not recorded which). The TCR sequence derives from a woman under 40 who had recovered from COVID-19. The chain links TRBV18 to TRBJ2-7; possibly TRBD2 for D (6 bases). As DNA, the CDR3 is TGTGCCAGCTCACCGCTCCGGGCGGCGGGGGAGCAGTACTTC. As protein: CASSPLRAAGEQYF.